The 2 T cell receptor beta chains reported below all come from one sample, sequenced in a study of control samples from healthy donors and cancer patients. Only in-frame clones appear in the TCRdb table, and some are missing; sequencing was by immunoSEQ multiplex PCR. The table lists fewer than 200,000 clones, roughly 90% of them singletons. The sequenced sample consisted of blood. The receptor source for this set is a woman in her 50s in good health.

This chain uses TRBV5-4 with TRBJ2-5, with D possibly being TRBD1 (5 bases). The CDR3 length is 14 residues. Germline lookup yields CDR1 SGHNT and CDR2 YYREEE (reference sequence). Trimming removed 2 bases at V and 2 bases at J, with 10 bases between. This CDR3 is CASSFRQGQETQYF. The CDR3 nucleotides read TGTGCCAGCAGCTTTCGCCAGGGTCAAGAGACCCAGTACTTC.

Worth noting for this clone: One end of the junction is discordant with germline, which a read error may explain. The chain employs TRBV5-1 and TRBJ1-3; D uncertain. The CDR3 loop spans 13 amino acids. CDR1 and CDR2 from the germline V gene are SGHRS and YFSETQ. The chain's CDR3 is CASSLAVRRAGEF. The CDR3 bases are TGCGCCAGCAGCTTGGCCGTTCGGCGGGCAGGAGAGTTT.